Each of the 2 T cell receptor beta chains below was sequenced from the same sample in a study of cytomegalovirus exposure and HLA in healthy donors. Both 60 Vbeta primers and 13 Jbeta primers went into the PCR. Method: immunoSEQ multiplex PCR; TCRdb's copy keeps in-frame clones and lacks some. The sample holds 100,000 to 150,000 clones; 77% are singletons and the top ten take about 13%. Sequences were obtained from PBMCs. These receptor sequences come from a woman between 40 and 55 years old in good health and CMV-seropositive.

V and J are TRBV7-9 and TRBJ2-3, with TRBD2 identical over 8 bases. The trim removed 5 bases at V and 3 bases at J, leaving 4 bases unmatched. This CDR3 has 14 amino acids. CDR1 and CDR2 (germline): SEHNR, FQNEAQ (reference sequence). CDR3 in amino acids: CASSDTSGTDTQYF. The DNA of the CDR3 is TGTGCCAGCAGCGACACTAGCGGTACAGATACGCAGTATTTT.

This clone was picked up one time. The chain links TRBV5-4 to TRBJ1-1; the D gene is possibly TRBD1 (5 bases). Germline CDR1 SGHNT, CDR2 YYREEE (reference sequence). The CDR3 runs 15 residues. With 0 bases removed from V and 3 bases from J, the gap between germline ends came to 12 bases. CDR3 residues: CASSLDPDSYTEAFF. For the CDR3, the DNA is TGTGCCAGCAGCTTGGATCCAGACAGTTACACTGAAGCTTTCTTT. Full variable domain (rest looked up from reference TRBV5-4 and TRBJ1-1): ETGVTQSPTHLIKTRGQQVTLRCSSQSGHNTVSWYQQALGQGPQFIFQYYREEENGRGNFPPRFSGLQFPNYSSELNVNALELDDSALYLCASSLDPDSYTEAFFGQGTRLTVV.